The rows below give T cell receptor beta chains drawn from one sample of a study of PD-1 blockade in classical Hodgkin lymphoma. Using immunoSEQ multiplex PCR, the repertoire was profiled, and TCRdb retains in-frame clones only, with some absent. This sample has tens of thousands of clones, with roughly 90% found just once. The sample consisted of peripheral blood mononuclear cells (PBMCs), taken at baseline. Receptor source: a human donor with classical Hodgkin lymphoma. The conserved cysteine and the conserved F or W are not part of the CDR3 here. Fields, in order: V gene, J gene, CDR3 protein.

V: TRBV27
J: TRBJ2-7
CDR3: ASSGPGPYEQY

V: TRBV2
J: TRBJ2-5
CDR3: ASSVDRVNTQY

V: TRBV27
J: TRBJ1-2
CDR3: ASSFTTDSGYT

V: TRBV6-5
J: TRBJ1-6
CDR3: ASSFVGSPLH

V: TRBV9
J: TRBJ2-7
CDR3: ASSVRDRGYEQY

V: TRBV28
J: TRBJ1-1
CDR3: ASSPLATEAF

V: TRBV28
J: TRBJ2-7
CDR3: ASSFTLAGGNYEQY

V: TRBV7-6
J: TRBJ1-2
CDR3: ASSLREDYGYT

V: TRBV1
J: TRBJ1-5
CDR3: TSSQAGGINQPQH

V: TRBV6-1
J: TRBJ2-5
CDR3: ASSESETQY

V: TRBV11-1
J: TRBJ2-1
CDR3: ASSLGGHEQF

V: TRBV5-8
J: TRBJ2-2
CDR3: ASSPGLLNTGELF

V: TRBV7-8
J: TRBJ1-3
CDR3: ASSPRTGAKDTIY

V: TRBV11-3
J: TRBJ2-7
CDR3: ASSLEGTGNYEQY

V: TRBV5-1
J: TRBJ2-7
CDR3: ASSFTSAGGDSYEQY

V: TRBV9
J: TRBJ1-2
CDR3: ASSPGTFTNYGYT

V: TRBV5-1
J: TRBJ1-1
CDR3: ASSLGGQYTEAF

V: TRBV27
J: TRBJ1-4
CDR3: ASSRDRGLGEKLF

V: TRBV7-8
J: TRBJ2-7
CDR3: ASSSPYNEQY

V: TRBV7-9
J: TRBJ2-3
CDR3: ASSGTSGGLEASTDTQY

V: TRBV9
J: TRBJ2-1
CDR3: ASSEYSSYNEQF

V: TRBV7-9
J: TRBJ2-1
CDR3: ASRPRDSSTYNEQF

V: TRBV5-1
J: TRBJ2-7
CDR3: ASSPTPDRTYEQY

V: TRBV5-6
J: TRBJ2-1
CDR3: ASSSQGGEQF

V: TRBV5-1
J: TRBJ2-7
CDR3: ASRGTTYEQY

V: TRBV7-9
J: TRBJ2-6
CDR3: ASSLSPSGANVLT

V: TRBV9
J: TRBJ2-3
CDR3: ASSVAAGGTDTQY